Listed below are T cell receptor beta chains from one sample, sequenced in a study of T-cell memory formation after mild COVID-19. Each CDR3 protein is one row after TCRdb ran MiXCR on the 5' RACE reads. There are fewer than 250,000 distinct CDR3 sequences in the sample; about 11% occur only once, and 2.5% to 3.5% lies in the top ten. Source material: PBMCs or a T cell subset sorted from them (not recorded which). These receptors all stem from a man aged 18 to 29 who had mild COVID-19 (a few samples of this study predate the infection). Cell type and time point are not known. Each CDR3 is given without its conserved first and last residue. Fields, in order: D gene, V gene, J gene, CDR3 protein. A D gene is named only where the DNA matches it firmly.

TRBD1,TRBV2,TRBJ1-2,AISLVGQGFSLDGYT
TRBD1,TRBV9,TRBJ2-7,ASSVAGGNYLEQY
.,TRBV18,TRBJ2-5,ASSPRAAFQETQY
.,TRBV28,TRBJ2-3,ASLAQGSTDTQY
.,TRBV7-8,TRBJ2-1,ASSYSGYHNEQF
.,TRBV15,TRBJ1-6,ATSRDVRNSPLH
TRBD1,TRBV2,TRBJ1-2,ASRGQGDAGGYT
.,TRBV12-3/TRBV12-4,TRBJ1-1,ASSLGALNTEAF
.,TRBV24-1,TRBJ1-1,ATSARGSNTEAF
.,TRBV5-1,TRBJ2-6,ASSFPTGLRSGANVLT
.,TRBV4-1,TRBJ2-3,ASSQLRFGGHGDTQY
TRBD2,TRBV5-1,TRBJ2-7,ASTLGRTSSEQY
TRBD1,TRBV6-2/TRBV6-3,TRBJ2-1,ASSVDRGLVNEQF
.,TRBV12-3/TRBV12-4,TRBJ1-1,ASSKADITNTEAF
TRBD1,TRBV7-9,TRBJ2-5,AGSPGQAQETQY
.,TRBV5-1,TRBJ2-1,ASSVDNYNEQF
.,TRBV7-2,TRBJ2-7,ASSFVRGFSTYEQY
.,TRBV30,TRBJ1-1,AWGSETEAF
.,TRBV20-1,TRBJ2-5,SASRPRETQY
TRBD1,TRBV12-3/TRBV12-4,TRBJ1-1,ASSIDRDTEAF
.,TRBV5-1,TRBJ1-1,ASSPDGAYTEAF
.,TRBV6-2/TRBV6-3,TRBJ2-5,ASRAHSQETQY
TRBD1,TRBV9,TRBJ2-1,ASSAPGQGYNEQF
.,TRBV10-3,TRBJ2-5,ASMDHQETQY
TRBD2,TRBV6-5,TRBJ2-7,ASSYSGGGYEQY
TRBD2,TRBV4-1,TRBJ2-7,ASSLQGTGLAGEQY
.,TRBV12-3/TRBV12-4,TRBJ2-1,ASRSGRDNEQF
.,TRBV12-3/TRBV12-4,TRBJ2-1,ASSLQFSTEQF
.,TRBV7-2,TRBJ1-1,ASSLVGRWNTEAF
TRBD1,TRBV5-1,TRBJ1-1,ASSLGDRQNTEAF